This is a list of T cell receptor beta chains from one sample in a study of identical twins. A single record per CDR3 protein comes from TCRdb applying MiXCR to the 5' RACE reads. The repertoire includes about 530,000 distinct CDR3 sequences, 12% to 15% of them detected once, and 0.44% sits in the top ten. These data also formed part of another study, on yellow fever vaccine responses in identical twins.

Material: CD4+ T cells sorted from blood. These receptors originate from a woman in her late teens or twenties in good health. The CDR3 runs from the conserved cysteine through the conserved F or W.

TRBV5-6	TRBJ2-2	CASSRDRAAGELFF
TRBV3-1	TRBJ2-7	CASSQQVWEQYF
TRBV4-1	TRBJ2-1	CASSQGLGKLEQFF
TRBV12-3/TRBV12-4	TRBJ1-2	CASSRQGQTYGYTF
TRBV11-3	TRBJ2-1	CASSFPGREGTEQFF
TRBV4-1	TRBJ2-1	CASSQDSRGKDEQFF
TRBV5-1	TRBJ2-5	CATQAGTSYQETQYF
TRBV3-1	TRBJ2-5	CASSHAGQQETQYF
TRBV5-5	TRBJ1-6	CASRRGQGPAPYNSPLHF
TRBV4-2	TRBJ1-1	CASSQELGDTEAFF
TRBV7-2	TRBJ2-1	CASSLMVAGGHDEQFF
TRBV2	TRBJ2-7	CASRKGSYEQYF
TRBV5-1	TRBJ2-3	CASRYYYTDTQYF
TRBV10-3	TRBJ2-3	CAISESVATTDTQYF
TRBV3-1	TRBJ2-5	CASSQDRILAGGQETQYF
TRBV5-1	TRBJ2-4	CASGTGGRAKNIQYF
TRBV12-3/TRBV12-4	TRBJ1-6	CASSGLYNSPLHF
TRBV12-3/TRBV12-4	TRBJ1-1	CASSLNSMNTEAFF
TRBV5-1	TRBJ2-3	CASSYRRTSGSSTDTQYF
TRBV10-3	TRBJ2-1	CAISLAGGPYNEQFF
TRBV20-1	TRBJ1-6	CSAQARDSNNSPLHF
TRBV4-1	TRBJ1-2	CASSQDGNGGPYGYTF
TRBV10-3	TRBJ1-2	CAISARQDSNYGYTF
TRBV6-5	TRBJ2-1	CASSYSGLAEPGEQFF
TRBV5-1	TRBJ2-5	CASSGLTANVETQYF
TRBV7-3	TRBJ2-7	CASSLRSSGFRHSNCSYEQYF
TRBV9	TRBJ2-5	CASSSLAGPQETQYF